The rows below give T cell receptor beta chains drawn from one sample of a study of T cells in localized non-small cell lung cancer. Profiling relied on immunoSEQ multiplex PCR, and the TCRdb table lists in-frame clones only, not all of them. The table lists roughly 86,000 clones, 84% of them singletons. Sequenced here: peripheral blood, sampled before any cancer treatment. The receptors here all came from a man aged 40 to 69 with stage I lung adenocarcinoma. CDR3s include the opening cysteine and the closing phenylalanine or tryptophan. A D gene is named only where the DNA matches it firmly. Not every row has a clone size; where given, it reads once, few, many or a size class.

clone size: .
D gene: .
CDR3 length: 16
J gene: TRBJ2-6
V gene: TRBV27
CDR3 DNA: TGTGCCAGCAGCCTGGGCTCGGGGGCTGGGGCCAACGTCCTGACTTTC
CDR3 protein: CASSLGSGAGANVLTF

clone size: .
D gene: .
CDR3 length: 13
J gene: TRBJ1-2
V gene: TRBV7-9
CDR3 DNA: TGTGCCAGCAGCTTAGACGGTCCCTATGGCTACACCTTC
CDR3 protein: CASSLDGPYGYTF

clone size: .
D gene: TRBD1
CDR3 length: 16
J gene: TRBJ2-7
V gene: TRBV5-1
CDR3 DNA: TGCGCCAGCAGCTTGGCCTCCAGACAGGGGGCCTACGAGCAGTACTTC
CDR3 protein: CASSLASRQGAYEQYF

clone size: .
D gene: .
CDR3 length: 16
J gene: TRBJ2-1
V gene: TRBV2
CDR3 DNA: TGTGCCAGCAGTGCCTCACGGGGGAGCTCCTACAATGAGCAGTTCTTC
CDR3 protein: CASSASRGSSYNEQFF

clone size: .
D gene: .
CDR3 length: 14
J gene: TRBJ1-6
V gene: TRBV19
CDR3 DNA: TGTGCCAGTTATTATCAGAGGCTGGATTCACCCCTCCACTTT
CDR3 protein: CASYYQRLDSPLHF

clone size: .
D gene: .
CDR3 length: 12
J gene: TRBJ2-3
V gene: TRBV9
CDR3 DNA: TGTGCCAGCAGCCACCCCCGATATACGCAGTATTTT
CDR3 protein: CASSHPRYTQYF

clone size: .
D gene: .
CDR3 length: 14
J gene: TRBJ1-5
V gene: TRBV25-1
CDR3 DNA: TGTGCCAGCAGTGAATCTTGGGGGCACCAGCCCCAGCATTTT
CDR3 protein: CASSESWGHQPQHF

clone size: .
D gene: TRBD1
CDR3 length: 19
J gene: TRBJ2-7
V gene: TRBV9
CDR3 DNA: TGTGCCAGCAGCCCTCTTCTACCCTTTCCGGGACAGGATTCCTACGAGCAGTACTTC
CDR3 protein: CASSPLLPFPGQDSYEQYF

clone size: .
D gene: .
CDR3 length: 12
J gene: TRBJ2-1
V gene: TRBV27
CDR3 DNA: TGTGCCACCGGAAACGACTTGAGTGAGCAGTTCTTC
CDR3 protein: CATGNDLSEQFF

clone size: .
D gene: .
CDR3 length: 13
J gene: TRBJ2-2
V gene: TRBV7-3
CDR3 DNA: TGTGCCAGCAGCGTACAGGCGAACGGGGAGCTGTTTTTT
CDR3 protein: CASSVQANGELFF

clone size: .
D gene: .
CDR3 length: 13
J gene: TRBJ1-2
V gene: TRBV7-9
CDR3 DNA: TGTGCCAGCAGCTTTCTCCCGGCAGCTCCCCTGACCTTC
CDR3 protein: CASSFLPAAPLTF

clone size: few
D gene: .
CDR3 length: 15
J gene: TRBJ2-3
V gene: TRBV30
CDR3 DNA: TGTGCCTGGAGCACACAGGGCCTGGCCGGAGATACGCAGTATTTT
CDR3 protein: CAWSTQGLAGDTQYF

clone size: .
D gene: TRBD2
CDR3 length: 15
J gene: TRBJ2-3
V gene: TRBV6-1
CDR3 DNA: TGTGCCAGCAGTGAAGCAACCGGGACTAGCGGGGCGCAGTATTTT
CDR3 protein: CASSEATGTSGAQYF

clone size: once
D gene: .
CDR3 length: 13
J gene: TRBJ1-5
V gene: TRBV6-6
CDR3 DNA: TGTGCCAGCAGACCGGTGGGGGATCAGCCCCAGCATTTT
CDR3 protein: CASRPVGDQPQHF

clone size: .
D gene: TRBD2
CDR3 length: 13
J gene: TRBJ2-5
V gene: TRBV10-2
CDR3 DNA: TGCGCCAGCCTAGCGGGAGTTGAAGAGACCCAGTACTTC
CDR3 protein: CASLAGVEETQYF

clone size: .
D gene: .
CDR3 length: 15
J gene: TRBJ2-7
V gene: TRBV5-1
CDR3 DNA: TGCGCCAGCAGCCGAACACAACAGGGGGGGTACGAGCAGTACTTC
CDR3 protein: CASSRTQQGGYEQYF

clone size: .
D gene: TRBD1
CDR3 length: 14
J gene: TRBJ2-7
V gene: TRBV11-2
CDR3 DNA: TGTGCCAGCAGCCAAGGGGGACAGGTCTACGAGCAGTACTTC
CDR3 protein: CASSQGGQVYEQYF

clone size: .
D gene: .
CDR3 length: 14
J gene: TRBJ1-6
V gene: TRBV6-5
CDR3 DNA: TGTGCCAGCAGATACGACAGGAACAATTCACCCCTCCACTTT
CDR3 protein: CASRYDRNNSPLHF

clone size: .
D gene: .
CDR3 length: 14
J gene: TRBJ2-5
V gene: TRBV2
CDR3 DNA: TGTGCCAGCATTTGGGGGTTGAGCGGAGAGACCCAGTACTTC
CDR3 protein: CASIWGLSGETQYF

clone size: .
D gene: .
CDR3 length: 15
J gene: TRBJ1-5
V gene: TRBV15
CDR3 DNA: TGTGCCACCAGCAGAGGGGAGGGGAGTAGTCAGCCCCAGCATTTT
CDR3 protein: CATSRGEGSSQPQHF

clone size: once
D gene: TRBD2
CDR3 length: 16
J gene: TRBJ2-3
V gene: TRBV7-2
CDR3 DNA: TGTGCCAGCCCTACCGTGACTAGCGGTCTCACAGATACGCAGTATTTT
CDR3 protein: CASPTVTSGLTDTQYF

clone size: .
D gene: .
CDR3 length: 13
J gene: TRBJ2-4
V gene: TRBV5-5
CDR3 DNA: TGTGCCAGCAGCCCCCCTTGGTTATCCATTCAGTACTTC
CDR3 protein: CASSPPWLSIQYF

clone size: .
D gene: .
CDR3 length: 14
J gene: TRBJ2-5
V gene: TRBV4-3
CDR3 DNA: TGCGCCAGCAGCCAAGATTTTGCGCAAGAGACCCAGTACTTC
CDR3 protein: CASSQDFAQETQYF

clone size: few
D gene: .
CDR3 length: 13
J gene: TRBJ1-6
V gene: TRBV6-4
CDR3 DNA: TGTGCCAGCAGTCCCCGGACAGAGTCACCCCTCCACTTT
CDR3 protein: CASSPRTESPLHF

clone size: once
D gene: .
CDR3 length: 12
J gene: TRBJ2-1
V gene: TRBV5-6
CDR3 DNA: TGTGCCCCGACGGAGTCCTACAATGAGCAGTTCTTC
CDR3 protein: CAPTESYNEQFF

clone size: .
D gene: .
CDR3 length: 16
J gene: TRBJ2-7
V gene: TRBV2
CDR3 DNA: TGTGCCAGCAGTCACTATGCGGCAGCTAGCTCCTACGAGCAGTACTTC
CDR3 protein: CASSHYAAASSYEQYF

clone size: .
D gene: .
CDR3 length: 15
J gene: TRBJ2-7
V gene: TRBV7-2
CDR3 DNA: TGTGCCAGCAGCTTAGTTCCCGGAAACCGGTACGAGCAGTACTTC
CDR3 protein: CASSLVPGNRYEQYF

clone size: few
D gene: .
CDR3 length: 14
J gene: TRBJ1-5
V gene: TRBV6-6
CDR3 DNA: TGTGCCAGCAGTTACGGGCAGGGGTCTCAGCCCCAGCATTTT
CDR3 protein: CASSYGQGSQPQHF

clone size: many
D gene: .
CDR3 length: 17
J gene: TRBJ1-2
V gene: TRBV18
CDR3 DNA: TGTGCCAGCTCACCCATCCAGTCCGGGACGGCCGGCTATGGCTACACCTTC
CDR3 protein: CASSPIQSGTAGYGYTF

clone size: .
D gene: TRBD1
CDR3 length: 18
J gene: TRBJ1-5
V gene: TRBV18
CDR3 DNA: TGTGCCAGCTCACCAGGTCATTATACGCAGGGGGCAAAGCAGCCCCAGCATTTT
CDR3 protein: CASSPGHYTQGAKQPQHF

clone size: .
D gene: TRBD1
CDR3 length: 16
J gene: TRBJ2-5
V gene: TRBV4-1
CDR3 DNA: TGCGCCAGCAGCCCCGACAGGGGAACCTATCGGGAGACCCAGTACTTC
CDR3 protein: CASSPDRGTYRETQYF

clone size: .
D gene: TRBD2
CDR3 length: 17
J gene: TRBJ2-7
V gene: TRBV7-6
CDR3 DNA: TGTGCCAGCAGCTCGGAGCCGACTAGCGGCACCGCCTACGAGCAGTACTTC
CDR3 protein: CASSSEPTSGTAYEQYF

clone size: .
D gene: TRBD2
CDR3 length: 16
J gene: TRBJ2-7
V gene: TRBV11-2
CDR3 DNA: TGTGCCAGCAGAATACCTGGCGGGAGGGCCCCCTACGAGCAGTACTTC
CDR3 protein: CASRIPGGRAPYEQYF

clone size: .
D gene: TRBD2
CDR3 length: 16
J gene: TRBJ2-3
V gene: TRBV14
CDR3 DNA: TGTGCCAGCAGCTTTGCCAGCGGGAGTAACACAGATACGCAGTATTTT
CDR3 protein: CASSFASGSNTDTQYF

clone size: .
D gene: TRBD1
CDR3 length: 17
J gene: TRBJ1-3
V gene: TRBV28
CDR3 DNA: TGTGCCAGCAGTTTAGGCTCCAGGGGGGGCTCTGGAAACACCATATATTTT
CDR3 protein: CASSLGSRGGSGNTIYF

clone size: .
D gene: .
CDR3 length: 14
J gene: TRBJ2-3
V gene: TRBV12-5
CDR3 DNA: TGTGCTAGTGGTTTGTCGGGGGTCACAGATACGCAGTATTTT
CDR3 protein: CASGLSGVTDTQYF

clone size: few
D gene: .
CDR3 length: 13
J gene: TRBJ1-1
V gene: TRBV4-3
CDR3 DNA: TGCGCCAGCAGCCAAGATGGTGTAACTGAAGCTTTCTTT
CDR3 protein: CASSQDGVTEAFF

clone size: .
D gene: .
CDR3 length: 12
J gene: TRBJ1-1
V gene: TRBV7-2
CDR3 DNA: TGTGCCAGCAGCATACAGAACACTGAAGCTTTCTTT
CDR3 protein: CASSIQNTEAFF

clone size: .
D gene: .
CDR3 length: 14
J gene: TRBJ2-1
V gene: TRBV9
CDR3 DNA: TGTGCCAGCAGCGTAGTAGGTGAATACAATGAGCAGTTCTTC
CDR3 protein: CASSVVGEYNEQFF

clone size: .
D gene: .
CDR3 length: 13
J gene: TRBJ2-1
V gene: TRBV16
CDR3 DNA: TGTGCCAGCAGCCAATCCGTTGGATATGAGCAGTTCTTC
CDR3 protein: CASSQSVGYEQFF

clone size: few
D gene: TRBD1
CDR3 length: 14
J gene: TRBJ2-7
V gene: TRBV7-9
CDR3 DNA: TGTGCCAGCAGACCGACAGGGGGCTCCTACGAGCAGTACTTC
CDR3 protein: CASRPTGGSYEQYF

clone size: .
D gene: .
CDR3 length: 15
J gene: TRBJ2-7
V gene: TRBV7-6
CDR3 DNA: TGTGCCAGCAGCTTAGGGGACGGAGGGCCTCGGGAGCAGTACTTC
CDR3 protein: CASSLGDGGPREQYF

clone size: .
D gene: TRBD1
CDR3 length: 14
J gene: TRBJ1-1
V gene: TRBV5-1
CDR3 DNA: TGCGCCAGCAGCTCCGTAACAGGGGGCACTGAAGCTTTCTTT
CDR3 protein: CASSSVTGGTEAFF

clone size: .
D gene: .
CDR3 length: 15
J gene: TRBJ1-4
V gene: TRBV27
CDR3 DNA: TGTGCCAGCAAGCTCTTTAGGGACTCTAATGAAAAACTGTTTTTT
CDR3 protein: CASKLFRDSNEKLFF

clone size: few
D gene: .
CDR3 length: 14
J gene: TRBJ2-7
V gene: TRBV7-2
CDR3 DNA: TGTGCCAGCAGCCACATGGAGGGAGGTTACGAGCAGTACTTC
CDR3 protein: CASSHMEGGYEQYF

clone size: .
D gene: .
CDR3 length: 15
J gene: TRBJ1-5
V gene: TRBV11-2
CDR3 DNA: TGTGCCAGCAGCTTGCGAGGACTGCAGAATCAGCCCCAGCATTTT
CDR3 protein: CASSLRGLQNQPQHF

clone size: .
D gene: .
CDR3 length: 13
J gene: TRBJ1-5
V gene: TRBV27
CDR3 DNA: TGTGCCAGCAGTTGGACAAACTTGCAGCCCCAGCATTTT
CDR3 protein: CASSWTNLQPQHF

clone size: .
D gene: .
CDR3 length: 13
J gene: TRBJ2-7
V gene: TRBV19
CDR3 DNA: TGTGCCAGTAGTAGAGGGGGCTCCTACGAGCAGTACTTC
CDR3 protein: CASSRGGSYEQYF

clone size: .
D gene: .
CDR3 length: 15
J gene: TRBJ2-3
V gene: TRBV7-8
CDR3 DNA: TGTGCCAGCAGCTTAACGGACGGAGGCACAGATACGCAGTATTTT
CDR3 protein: CASSLTDGGTDTQYF

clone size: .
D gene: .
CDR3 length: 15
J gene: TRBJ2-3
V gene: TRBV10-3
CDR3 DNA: TGTGCCATGCAAGAGGCAGGTTCTAGCACAGATACGCAGTATTTT
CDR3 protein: CAMQEAGSSTDTQYF

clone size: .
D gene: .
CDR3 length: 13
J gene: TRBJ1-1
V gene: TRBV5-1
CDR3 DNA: TGCGCCAGCAGCTTGGGCCTGGACACTGAAGCTTTCTTT
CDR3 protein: CASSLGLDTEAFF

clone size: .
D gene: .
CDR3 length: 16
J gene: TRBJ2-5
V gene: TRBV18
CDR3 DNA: TGTGCCAGCTCACCACAGGCAGCCCGGGGCGGAGAGACCCAGTACTTC
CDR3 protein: CASSPQAARGGETQYF

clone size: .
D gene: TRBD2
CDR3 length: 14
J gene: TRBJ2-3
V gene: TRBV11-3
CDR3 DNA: TGTGCCAGCAGCTTGGGCGGGGGGGAAGATACGCAGTATTTT
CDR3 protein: CASSLGGGEDTQYF

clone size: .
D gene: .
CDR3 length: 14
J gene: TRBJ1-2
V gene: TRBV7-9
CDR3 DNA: TGTGCCAGCAGCTTGGAGTTGACCTACTATGGCTACACCTTC
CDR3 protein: CASSLELTYYGYTF

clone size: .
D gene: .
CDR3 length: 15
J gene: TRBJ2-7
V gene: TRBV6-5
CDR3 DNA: TGTGCCAGCAGTGGAAGGGGTCTCAGCTCCTACGAGCAGTACTTC
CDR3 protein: CASSGRGLSSYEQYF

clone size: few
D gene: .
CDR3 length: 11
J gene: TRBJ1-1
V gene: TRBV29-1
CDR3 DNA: TGCAGCGTAGGAGTGAACACTGAAGCTTTCTTT
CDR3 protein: CSVGVNTEAFF

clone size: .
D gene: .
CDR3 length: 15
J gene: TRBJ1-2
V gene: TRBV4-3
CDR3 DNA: TGCGCCAGCAGCCAAGGATGGGCCTCTGACTATGGCTACACCTTC
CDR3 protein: CASSQGWASDYGYTF

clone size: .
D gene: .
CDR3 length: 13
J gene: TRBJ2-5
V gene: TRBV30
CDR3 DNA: TGTGCCTGGAGTGCAGTCAGTCAAGGGACCCAGTACTTC
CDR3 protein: CAWSAVSQGTQYF

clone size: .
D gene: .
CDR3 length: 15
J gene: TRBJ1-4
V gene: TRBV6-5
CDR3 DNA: TGTGCCAGCAGTTACTCGCGGGGGCAGAATGAAAAACTGTTTTTT
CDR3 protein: CASSYSRGQNEKLFF

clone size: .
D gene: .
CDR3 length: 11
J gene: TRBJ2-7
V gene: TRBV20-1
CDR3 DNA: TGCAGTGCGGTCGGAAGGGGCCGGTCGTACTTC
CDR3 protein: CSAVGRGRSYF